These T cell receptor beta chains were read from a single sample in a study of blood T cell repertoires in COVID-19. The protocol was immunoSEQ multiplex PCR, while the TCRdb copy is restricted to in-frame clones and leaves out a portion. Of approximately 300,000 clones listed, around 90% are singletons. Specimen: peripheral blood. These receptors all come from a woman aged 25 to 45 with COVID-19, enrolled during active disease. Each CDR3 is given with its conserved first and last residue. A D gene is named only where the DNA matches it firmly. Expanded clones get a size class; other rows say once, few or many, or leave the size out.

CDR3aa,CDR3nt,v_gene,d_gene,j_gene,abundance
CASSLARGREADTQYF,TGTGCCAGCAGCTTGGCCAGGGGCAGGGAAGCAGATACGCAGTATTTT,TRBV5-5,-,TRBJ2-3,-
CASGSDTGELFF,TGTGCCAGCGGGAGCGACACCGGGGAGCTGTTTTTT,TRBV7-9,-,TRBJ2-2,-
CACHALGTGTNYGYTF,TGTGCCTGCCACGCCCTAGGGACAGGGACTAACTATGGCTACACCTTC,TRBV30,TRBD1,TRBJ1-2,-
CASSLGTVGEQYF,TGTGCCAGTAGTCTTGGGACAGTTGGCGAGCAGTACTTC,TRBV19,TRBD1,TRBJ2-7,-
CASSVSGTGYNEQFF,TGTGCCAGTAGTGTCTCCGGGACAGGGTACAATGAGCAGTTCTTC,TRBV19,TRBD1,TRBJ2-1,-
CASSRLADQFF,TGTGCCAGCAGTCGACTAGCGGATCAGTTCTTC,TRBV6-2/TRBV6-3,TRBD2,TRBJ2-1,-
CASQGGGGQPQHF,TGTGCCAGCCAAGGGGGGGGCGGTCAGCCCCAGCATTTT,TRBV18,-,TRBJ1-5,-
CASSLPGTDTQYF,TGTGCCAGCAGTTTGCCAGGGACAGATACGCAGTATTTT,TRBV28,-,TRBJ2-3,-
CATQGGDEQFF,TGTGCTACACAGGGTGGGGATGAGCAGTTCTTC,TRBV30,-,TRBJ2-1,-
CSVEGLAGTPAYNEQFF,TGCAGCGTTGAGGGACTAGCGGGTACCCCCGCCTACAATGAGCAGTTCTTC,TRBV29-1,TRBD2,TRBJ2-1,once
CASSLQQGAGGNEQFF,TGTGCCAGCAGCTTGCAACAGGGGGCCGGTGGGAATGAGCAGTTCTTC,TRBV5-4,TRBD1,TRBJ2-1,-
CASSYMGASYNSPLHF,TGTGCCAGCAGTTATATGGGGGCCTCCTATAATTCACCCCTCCACTTT,TRBV6-5,-,TRBJ1-6,-
CASSLSGTGVYGYTF,TGTGCCAGCAGTTTATCAGGGACAGGGGTCTATGGCTACACCTTC,TRBV28,TRBD1,TRBJ1-2,-
CASSLRLAGRAKGYNEQFF,TGTGCCAGCAGCTTAAGACTAGCGGGACGAGCCAAGGGTTACAATGAGCAGTTCTTC,TRBV11-2,TRBD2,TRBJ2-1,-
CASSLGSDYGYTF,TGTGCCAGCAGCTTAGGGAGCGACTATGGCTACACCTTC,TRBV11-1,-,TRBJ1-2,-
CASSGQGAQETQYF,TGTGCCAGCTCAGGTCAGGGGGCGCAGGAGACCCAGTACTTC,TRBV18,TRBD1,TRBJ2-5,few
CASTLGTSGRGSTDTQYF,TGTGCCAGCACCCTAGGGACTAGCGGGAGAGGAAGCACAGATACGCAGTATTTT,TRBV5-6,TRBD2,TRBJ2-3,-
CASSLKGPNYGYTF,TGTGCCAGCAGTTTGAAGGGGCCAAACTATGGCTACACCTTC,TRBV27,-,TRBJ1-2,-
CATFPRGNEKLFF,TGTGCCACTTTCCCTCGGGGGAATGAAAAACTGTTTTTT,TRBV24-1,-,TRBJ1-4,-
CASSDLRGLRSSYNEQFF,TGTGCCAGCAGTGACCTCAGAGGTTTACGGAGCTCCTACAATGAGCAGTTCTTC,TRBV6-1,-,TRBJ2-1,-
CAISPTSGRGNTYNEQFF,TGTGCCATCAGCCCGACTAGCGGGAGAGGTAATACCTACAATGAGCAGTTCTTC,TRBV10-3,TRBD2,TRBJ2-1,-
CASSQLEAGGKDTQYF,TGCGCCAGCAGCCAACTAGAAGCGGGAGGAAAGGATACGCAGTATTTT,TRBV4-1,TRBD2,TRBJ2-3,-
CASRTGAEDQPQHF,TGTGCCAGTCGGACAGGGGCGGAGGATCAGCCCCAGCATTTT,TRBV19,TRBD1,TRBJ1-5,-
CASSIDLWEREYNEQFF,TGTGCCAGTAGTATAGATCTTTGGGAGCGGGAGTACAATGAGCAGTTCTTC,TRBV19,TRBD2,TRBJ2-1,-
CASSLLADQETQYF,TGTGCCAGCAGCTTACTAGCGGACCAAGAGACCCAGTACTTC,TRBV7-8,TRBD2,TRBJ2-5,-
CAWELNYGYTF,TGTGCCTGGGAACTTAACTATGGCTACACCTTC,TRBV30,-,TRBJ1-2,-
CASNGHLRGYTF,TGTGCCAGCAACGGACATCTTCGGGGCTACACCTTC,TRBV21-1,-,TRBJ1-2,-
CASRPMNTEAFF,TGTGCCTCTAGGCCGATGAACACTGAAGCTTTCTTT,TRBV28,-,TRBJ1-1,-
CASSAPGLAVYNEQFF,TGTGCCAGCAGTGCCCCGGGACTAGCGGTCTACAATGAGCAGTTCTTC,TRBV2,TRBD2,TRBJ2-1,-
CASSGMVAGVGEQFF,TGTGCCAGTTCAGGGATGGTAGCGGGAGTCGGTGAGCAGTTCTTC,TRBV19,TRBD2,TRBJ2-1,-
CASSLATGADTQYF,TGCGCCAGCAGCTTGGCCACAGGGGCAGATACGCAGTATTTT,TRBV5-1,TRBD1,TRBJ2-3,-
CASSHGGATDTQYF,TGTGCCAGCAGCCACGGGGGGGCCACAGATACGCAGTATTTT,TRBV7-3,TRBD2,TRBJ2-3,once
CASSLGTSTDTQYF,TGTGCCAGCAGCTTAGGGACTAGCACAGATACGCAGTATTTT,TRBV7-3,-,TRBJ2-3,-
CASSPEQTSGADTQYF,TGTGCCAGCAGCCCTGAGCAGACTAGCGGAGCAGATACGCAGTATTTT,TRBV4-2,TRBD2,TRBJ2-3,-
CASSLGGLAVSEQFF,TGTGCCAGCAGCTTAGGGGGACTAGCAGTGAGTGAGCAGTTCTTC,TRBV7-9,TRBD2,TRBJ2-1,-
CASSFGGYNEQFF,TGTGCCAGCAGTTTCGGGGGATACAATGAGCAGTTCTTC,TRBV27,-,TRBJ2-1,-
CASSSSDRGNYGYTF,TGTGCCAGCAGTTCCTCGGACAGGGGGAACTATGGCTACACCTTC,TRBV6-2/TRBV6-3,TRBD1,TRBJ1-2,-
CASSPGRKGDIGGYTF,TGTGCCAGCTCACCTGGAAGGAAGGGGGATATCGGTGGCTACACCTTC,TRBV18,-,TRBJ1-2,-
CASSGGTSGQETQYF,TGTGCCAGCAGCGGTGGGACTAGCGGTCAAGAGACCCAGTACTTC,TRBV9,TRBD2,TRBJ2-5,once
CASSPHSGSYEQYF,TGTGCCAGCAGCCCCCACAGCGGGAGTTACGAGCAGTACTTC,TRBV3-1/TRBV3-2,TRBD2,TRBJ2-7,-
CASSQTGDRDQPQHF,TGTGCCAGCAGCCAGACAGGGGATAGGGATCAGCCCCAGCATTTT,TRBV7-6,TRBD1,TRBJ1-5,-
CASSFGQYNEKLFF,TGTGCCAGCAGCTTTGGACAGTATAATGAAAAACTGTTTTTT,TRBV13,-,TRBJ1-4,once
CASSPRDREDIQYF,TGTGCCAGCAGCCCCCGGGACAGGGAGGACATTCAGTACTTC,TRBV13,TRBD1,TRBJ2-4,-
CASSHGGEQYF,TGCGCCAGCAGCCACGGAGGTGAGCAGTACTTC,TRBV4-1,-,TRBJ2-7,-